Sequencing of this TCR beta chain was carried out in a study of blood T cells in healthy people across ages. PCR was performed a second time for about 7 to 11 cycles using a sample-barcoded 5' primer and a J-beta primer mix. MiXCR, run by TCRdb on the 5' RACE reads, gives a single entry per CDR3 protein. The repertoire consists of 720,000 or so distinct CDR3 sequences, with 35% to 50% occurring once and the leading ten covering 30%. There are 15 residues in the CDR3. Trimming left V 0 bases short and J 4 bases short, with 12 bases between. The germline gives CDR1 SGHTA, CDR2 FQGTGA. There are a few counts of this clonotype.

This clonotype was obtained from a man aged 80 or over in good health. Sequenced: blood. This chain links TRBV7-3 with TRBJ2-5; D possibly corresponds to TRBD2 (6 bases). The CDR3, as DNA: TGTGCCAGCAGCTTAACACAGCAGGGAGGAGAGACCCAGTACTTC. This codes for CASSLTQQGGETQYF.